Listed here are 18 T cell receptor beta chains from one sample, sequenced in a study of blood T cell repertoires in COVID-19. Measured with immunoSEQ multiplex PCR; TCRdb has only the in-frame clones, and not every one. This table has a few hundred thousand clones, 88% appearing once. The sequencing sample was made of PBMCs or T cells enriched from blood (not recorded which). The origin of the receptors is a woman aged 60 to 75 in a cohort exposed to, infected with or recovered from COVID-19 (not recorded which).

The rearrangement links TRBV10-3 to TRBJ2-7; D remains unclear. Germline loops: CDR1 ENHRY, CDR2 SYGVKD. The CDR3 contains 15 residues. V lost 3 bases to trimming and J lost 0 bases, with 12 bases between them. The CDR3 sequence is CAISDRSSLSYEQYF. In DNA form, the CDR3 reads TGTGCCATCAGTGATAGGAGTTCCCTCTCCTACGAGCAGTACTTC.

CDR3 sequence (DNA): TGTGCCAGCAGCTTACGGGGGAACTATGGCTACACCTTC. Amino acids: CASSLRGNYGYTF. The chain recombines TRBV7-6 with TRBJ1-2, with D possibly matching TRBD1 (5 bases). V lost 2 bases, J lost 2 bases, and 6 bases lay in between. The CDR3 contains 13 residues. Looked up from germline, CDR1 is SGHVS and CDR2 is FNYEAQ.

V gene TRBV4-1 combines with J gene TRBJ1-5; 7 bases align to TRBD1. J gave up 0 bases and V 5 bases, and 7 bases lay outside the gene matches. Germline assignment: CDR1 MGHRA and CDR2 YSYEKL. This CDR3 spans 16 amino acids. CDR3 protein: CASSGQTGNSNQPQHF. The CDR3 nucleotides read TGCGCCAGCAGCGGACAGACAGGGAATAGCAATCAGCCCCAGCATTTT.

This sequence joins TRBV6-4 and TRBJ2-1; 7 bases fit TRBD2. Germline V CDR1 and CDR2: MRHNA, SNTAGT. The CDR3 contains 14 residues. After removal of 3 bases from V and 5 bases from J, the junction contained 4 bases not matched to a gene. This CDR3 reads CASSEWEGNNEQFF. CDR3 DNA: TGTGCCAGCAGTGAGTGGGAGGGTAACAATGAGCAGTTCTTC.

The CDR3 loop is CASRDRGTGGYTF. CDR3 DNA sequence: TGTGCCAGTAGAGACAGGGGCACCGGTGGCTACACCTTC. The J gene is TRBJ1-2, the V gene TRBV19, with 8 nucleotides matching TRBD1. The CDR3 consists of 13 residues. CDR1 is LNHDA, CDR2 SQIVND, per germline (reference sequence). Trimming cost V 6 bases and J 7 bases; bases outside gene matches: 7.

The V call is TRBV27, the J call TRBJ1-1; maybe TRBD1 (6 bases). Germline V gene sequence: CDR1 MNHEY, CDR2 SMNVEV (reference sequence). The CDR3 sequence is 13 residues long. V gave up 6 bases and J gave up 11 bases, with 19 bases separating them. As DNA, the CDR3 is TGTGCCAGCAGGCCAGGGGAGGGTGGGTATGCTTTCTTT. This translates into CASRPGEGGYAFF.

The V and J genes are TRBV7-9 and TRBJ1-1; the match to TRBD1 covers 8 bases. V lost 8 bases, J lost 7 bases, and 12 bases stayed unmatched. The germline CDR1 and CDR2 sequences are SEHNR and FQNEAQ (reference sequence). The CDR3 has 14 residues. The CDR3 loop reads CASGSQGARGEAFF. CDR3 DNA: TGTGCCAGCGGAAGCCAGGGGGCGCGTGGTGAAGCTTTCTTT.

The chain couples TRBV28 to TRBJ1-2, with unresolved D. Germline V gene data show CDR1 as MDHEN and CDR2 as SYDVKM. The V end lost 3 bases, the J end lost 3 bases, and 17 bases lay between the germline ends. The CDR3 runs to 16 residues. DNA for the CDR3: TGTGCCAGCAGTTTCGGGATAGTGAGGACTGACTATGGCTACACCTTC. This gives the protein CASSFGIVRTDYGYTF.

The CDR3 region is CASSLATGGRETQYF. CDR3 in DNA: TGTGCCAGCAGCTTAGCGACAGGGGGCCGAGAGACCCAGTACTTC. The chain recombines TRBV7-6 with TRBJ2-5, with TRBD1 matching over 10 bases. The CDR3 spans 15 residues. V shed 0 bases, J shed 4 bases, and the junction held 2 bases outside the gene matches. Germline values: CDR1 SGHVS, CDR2 FNYEAQ.

This chain connects TRBV10-3 to TRBJ2-7; D might be TRBD1 (7 bases). Germline lookup yields CDR1 ENHRY and CDR2 SYGVKD. The CDR3 extends over 15 amino acids. V shed 2 bases and J shed 3 bases, with 14 bases lying between them. Here the CDR3 DNA reads TGTGCCATCAGTGAGGGCGGGGACAGCAACTACGAGCAGTACTTC. Translating gives CAISEGGDSNYEQYF.

This chain joins TRBV6-5 and TRBJ2-2; 10 nucleotides match TRBD2. The CDR3 runs 16 residues. The germline V gene has CDR1 MNHEY and CDR2 SVGAGI. V lost 4 bases to trimming and J lost 5 bases; unmatched junction nucleotides: 7. The CDR3 is CASSSQPTSGTGELFF. In DNA form, the CDR3 reads TGTGCCAGCAGTTCTCAACCGACTAGCGGGACCGGGGAGCTGTTTTTT.

The chain joins TRBV24-1 to TRBJ2-1, with D perhaps TRBD2 (6 bases). Trimming removed 0 bases from V and 0 bases from J, with 8 bases in between. Germline values: CDR1 KGHDR, CDR2 SFDVKD. The CDR3 is made up of 16 amino acids. The CDR3 is CATSDLRGSSYNEQFF. Here the CDR3 DNA reads TGTGCCACCAGTGATTTGCGGGGGAGCTCCTACAATGAGCAGTTCTTC.

This clone was seen a single time. The CDR3 DNA reads TGCGCCAGCAGCCTGGCTAGCACAGATACGCAGTATTTT. Translation: CASSLASTDTQYF. The chain couples TRBV4-3 to TRBJ2-3; no clear D. Trimming removed 4 bases from V and 0 bases from J, with 5 bases in between. The CDR3 covers 13 residues. Per the germline V gene, CDR1 is LGHNA and CDR2 is YSLEER.

This clone has a handful of counts. This chain links TRBV7-8 with TRBJ1-4; tentative D call: TRBD1 (5 bases). The CDR3 runs 20 residues. The V end was cut by 0 bases, the J end by 1 base, with 21 bases between. CDR1 and CDR2 from the germline V gene are SGHVS and FQNEAQ. Here the CDR3 DNA reads TGTGCCAGCAGCTTAGCAAAAGCGATTCTGGGGGGTCGAACTAATGAAAAACTGTTTTTT. Translated, it gives CASSLAKAILGGRTNEKLFF.

As for this clone: Other nucleotide sequences from this sample produce the same CDR3. The rearrangement links TRBV18 to TRBJ2-1, with TRBD2 identical over 10 bases. The germline V gene encodes CDR1 KGHSH and CDR2 LQKENI. The CDR3 contains 15 residues. V shed 2 bases, J shed 5 bases, and the junction held 3 bases outside the gene matches. The CDR3 DNA reads TGTGCCAGCTCACCAAGGACTAGCGGAGACAATGAGCAGTTCTTC. This codes for CASSPRTSGDNEQFF.

This clone was detected only once. The rearrangement links TRBV20-1 to TRBJ2-7; no firm D call. V was cut by 3 bases and J by 6 bases, with 9 bases left in between. This CDR3 contains 11 residues. Germline V gene lookup returns CDR1 DFQATT and CDR2 SNEGSKA (reference sequence). CDR3 bases: TGCAGTGCTAGTTTTAGTTTCGAGCAGTACTTC. This sequence encodes CSASFSFEQYF.

This clone was counted ten times or more. In nucleotides, the CDR3 is TGTGCCAGCAGCTTGCGAGGGACACCCGGAGTTTTCTTT. Translated: CASSLRGTPGVFF. The rearrangement uses TRBV5-6 and TRBJ1-1; D is perhaps TRBD1 (6 bases). Trimming pared 1 base from V and 13 bases from J, leaving 17 bases between. This CDR3 contains 13 residues. Germline loops: CDR1 SGHDT, CDR2 YYEEEE. Using reference TRBV5-6 and TRBJ1-1 for the parts outside the CDR3, the full variable domain is DAGVTQSPTHLIKTRGQQVTLRCSPKSGHDTVSWYQQALGQGPQFIFQYYEEEERQRGNFPDRFSGHQFPNYSSELNVNALLLGDSALYLCASSLRGTPGVFFGQGTRLTVV.

In its sample, this clone was seen once. The chain joins TRBV30 to TRBJ2-7; 7 bases agree with TRBD2. J was trimmed by 7 bases and V by 1 base; bases with no gene match: 13. The CDR3 has 15 amino acids. Germline CDR1 GTSNPN, CDR2 SVGIG (reference sequence). CDR3 nucleotide sequence: TGTGCCTGGAGTGCCCTCGGGGCGGGAGTCGAAGAGCAGTACTTC. Its protein product is CAWSALGAGVEEQYF.